The 5 T cell receptor beta chains below were found in one sample sequenced in a study of T cells in Graves' hyperthyroidism and ophthalmopathy. There were TCR beta CDR3 regions amplified from RNA transcripts. The HTBI primer set was used in a first-round RT-PCR of the TCR CDR3. TCRdb independently ran MiXCR on the multiplex PCR reads; one entry per CDR3 protein. Altogether approximately 360,000 distinct CDR3 sequences are present, around 14% being singletons, with the ten largest covering 28%. Sequencing was performed on blood. The source is a woman aged 18 to 35 with Graves' hyperthyroidism that later progressed to Graves' ophthalmopathy.

Ten or more counts support this clonotype. The chain recombines TRBV27 with TRBJ1-2; the D gene is possibly TRBD1 (5 bases). Per germline, CDR1 MNHEY and CDR2 SMNVEV (reference sequence). The V end lost 0 bases, the J end lost 10 bases, and 15 bases lay between the germline ends. This CDR3 spans 14 amino acids. Written as DNA, the CDR3 is TGTGCCAGCAGTTTATCCTGGACACGCCGAGACTACACCTTC. Amino acid sequence: CASSLSWTRRDYTF.

The sample holds many counts of this clonotype. This chain connects TRBV9 to TRBJ2-2; D is unresolved. This CDR3 spans 14 amino acids. Germline assignment: CDR1 SGDLS and CDR2 YYNGEE. The ends were cut back, 6 bases at V and 0 bases at J, with 9 bases in the middle. The CDR3 region has the DNA TGTGCCAGCAATCCGACCCCGAACACCGGGGAGCTGTTTTTT. Its protein is CASNPTPNTGELFF.

In its sample, this clonotype was seen many times. J is TRBJ1-1 and V is TRBV10-3; tentative D call: TRBD1 (6 bases). The CDR3 is made up of 12 amino acids. Trimming removed 9 bases at V and 3 bases at J, with 11 bases between. Germline lookup yields CDR1 ENHRY and CDR2 SYGVKD. CDR3 in amino acids: CAMGPGDTEAFF. CDR3 bases: TGTGCCATGGGACCAGGGGACACTGAAGCTTTCTTT.

This clonotype appeared many times. This rearrangement joins TRBV11-2 to TRBJ1-1, with TRBD1 identical over 10 bases. This CDR3 is 17 amino acids long. Germline CDR1 reads SGHAT; CDR2 reads FQNNGV. Unmatched junction bases numbered 14, after V lost 5 bases and J lost 5 bases. CDR3 nucleotides: TGTGCCAGCAGCCTAACCGGCGGGACAGGGGCTAAAACTGAAGCTTTCTTT. Encoded protein: CASSLTGGTGAKTEAFF.

This clonotype was counted many times. The V and J genes are TRBV7-9 and TRBJ1-1; D is uncertain. Trimming pared 5 bases from V and 3 bases from J, leaving 22 bases between. The CDR3 totals 17 residues. Germline assignment: CDR1 SEHNR and CDR2 FQNEAQ (reference sequence). The CDR3 coding sequence is TGTGCCAGCAGCGGCCCGAATACGGCACCCCCTTACACTGAAGCTTTCTTT. It yields the protein CASSGPNTAPPYTEAFF.